This T cell receptor beta chain was profiled in a study of blood T cell repertoires in COVID-19. Study context: COVID-19 samples from acute and convalescent phases originated in the United States, Italy and Spain.

How the authors handled the data: From reference gene primer amplification, estimates of nucleated cell counts were derived. Using immunoSEQ multiplex PCR, the repertoire was profiled, and TCRdb retains in-frame clones only, with some absent. That table furnishes V, J and clone size, whereas the DNA furnished D and trimming. This table has about 74,000 clones, almost 85% appearing once. Trimming removed 7 bases from V and 3 bases from J, with 18 bases in between. CDR1 SNHLY and CDR2 FYNNEI come from the germline V gene. The CDR3 sequence is 15 residues long. The origin of this receptor is a human donor in a cohort sampled during active COVID-19. This chain joins TRBV2 and TRBJ1-1, with D unresolved. Sequencing was carried out using peripheral blood. The CDR3 DNA sequence: TGTGCCAGCATAAATGGACCGGGGATGGACACTGAAGCTTTCTTT. Its translation is CASINGPGMDTEAFF.